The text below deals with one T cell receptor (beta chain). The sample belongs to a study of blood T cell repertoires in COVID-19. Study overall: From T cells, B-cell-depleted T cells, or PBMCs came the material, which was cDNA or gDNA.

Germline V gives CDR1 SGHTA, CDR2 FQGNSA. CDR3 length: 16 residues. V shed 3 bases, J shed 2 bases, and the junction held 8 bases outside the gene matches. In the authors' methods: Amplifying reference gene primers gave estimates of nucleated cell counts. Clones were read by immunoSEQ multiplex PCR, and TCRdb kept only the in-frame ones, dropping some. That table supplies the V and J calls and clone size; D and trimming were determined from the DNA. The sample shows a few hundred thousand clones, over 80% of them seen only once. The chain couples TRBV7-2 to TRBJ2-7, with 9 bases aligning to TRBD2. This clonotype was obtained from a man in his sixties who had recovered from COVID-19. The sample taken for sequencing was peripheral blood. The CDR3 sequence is CASSLGFGTSPYEQYF. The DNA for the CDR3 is TGTGCCAGCAGCTTGGGATTTGGGACTAGCCCCTACGAGCAGTACTTC.